The entry that follows covers one T cell receptor (beta chain) sequence. This clonotype was detected once. The target of this receptor is not known. Base qualities are not at hand, and no much larger clone is one base apart. A single read is weak support. The source of the sample is a study of CD8 T cells in Susac syndrome (dated by TCRdb to the late 2010s). Regarding the study in general: Among the Susac syndrome patients who were sequenced, clinically active disease was present in six and clinical remission was observed in eight. At blood withdrawal, Susac syndrome patients were either therapy-naive, taking corticosteroids (in some cases with IVIg as well), or taking IVIg alone. Repertoire sequencing was used to test whether CD8+ T cell activation and differentiation in Susac syndrome was antigen driven.

V is clipped by 3 bases and J by 5 bases, and the sequence between their germline boundaries is 8 bases long. Counted from cysteine to phenylalanine, this CDR3 has 12 amino acids. Only the CDR3 DNA is retained, 36 bases long and in frame from the first base. The germline V gene encodes CDR1 DFQATT and CDR2 SNEGSKA (reference sequence). Peripheral blood CD8+ and CD4+ T cells from healthy donors, Susac syndrome patients and multiple sclerosis patients were profiled by high-throughput TCR beta sequencing. The Susac syndrome patients fulfilled recently defined diagnostic criteria for definite or probable disease. Bulk CD8+ and CD4+ T cells were purified by magnetic negative isolation, whereas CD8+ TEMRA cells were enriched by FACS. Blood was drawn into EDTA tubes, processed within 24 hours, and PBMCs were isolated by density gradient centrifugation. PBMCs intended for TCR sequencing were frozen in liquid nitrogen and were later thawed in a 37 degrees C water bath. Purity of sorted or isolated CD4+, CD8+ and CD8+ TEMRA cells was at least 90%.

RNA was extracted using the RNeasy kit, and about 0.5 to 1 ug of the RNA was reverse transcribed with random hexamers. The immunoSEQ multiplex PCR assay, which covers 54 Vbeta and 13 Jbeta segments, was used to amplify TCR beta CDR3 regions. PCR amplification bias was corrected by using a synthetic template baseline for primer optimization and computational correction. In the source study's methods: Reads were annotated to V, D and J genes according to IMGT and were analyzed with immunoSEQ Analyzer, with only productive sequences retained. To calculate clonality, Shannon entropy was normalized by log2 of the number of productive unique sequences and then subtracted from one. For each patient and control, public and private clones were evaluated within the 100 most prevalent clones. Clones were defined as Susac-specific when absent from the healthy and MS cohorts, from approximately 1,100 published viral clones and from other ImmuneACCESS disease sequences. The public reads were run again by TCRdb, first through fastp at Q25 and then through MiXCR, and only productive beta chains were kept. Every CDR3 protein is listed once, alongside the most common genes and DNA of its rows. The V and J calls and clone size come from TCRdb's table, not from the authors' own analysis. This sample gives 150,000 to 200,000 distinct CDR3 sequences in total; 90% to 95% of them show up just once. Over 0.075% of the sample comes from the top ten.

The study at large found these results: The number of individuals in the TCR sequencing and HLA analysis was acknowledged as relatively small. In patients with Susac syndrome, the CD4+ T cell repertoire showed no detectable clonal expansion.

The source material was CD4+ T cells from PBMCs. The source is a human donor with Susac syndrome. The sequence joins TRBV20-1 to TRBJ2-1; the D gene is possibly TRBD2, with 5 bases matching. The CDR3 region has the sequence CSASGINNEQFF. The nucleotides are TGCAGTGCTAGCGGGATAAACAATGAGCAGTTCTTC.